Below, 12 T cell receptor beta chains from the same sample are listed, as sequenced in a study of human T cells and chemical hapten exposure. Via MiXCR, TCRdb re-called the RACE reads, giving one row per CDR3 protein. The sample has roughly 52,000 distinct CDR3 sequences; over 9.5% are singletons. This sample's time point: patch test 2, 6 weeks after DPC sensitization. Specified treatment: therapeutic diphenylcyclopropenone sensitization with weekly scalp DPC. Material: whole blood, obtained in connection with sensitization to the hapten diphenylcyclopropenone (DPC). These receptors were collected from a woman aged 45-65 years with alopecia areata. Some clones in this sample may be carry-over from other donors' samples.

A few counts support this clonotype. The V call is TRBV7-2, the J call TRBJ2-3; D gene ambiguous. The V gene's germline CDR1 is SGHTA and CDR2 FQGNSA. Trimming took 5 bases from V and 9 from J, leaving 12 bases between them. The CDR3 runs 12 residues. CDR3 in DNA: TGTGCCAGCAGCACAGAGGTGAAAACGCAGTATTTT. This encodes CASSTEVKTQYF.

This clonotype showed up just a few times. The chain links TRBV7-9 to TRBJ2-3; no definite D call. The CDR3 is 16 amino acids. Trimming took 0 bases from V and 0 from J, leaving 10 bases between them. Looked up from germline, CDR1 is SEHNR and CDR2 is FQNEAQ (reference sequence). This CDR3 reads CASSLAQWQSTDTQYF. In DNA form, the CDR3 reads TGTGCCAGCAGCTTAGCGCAGTGGCAGAGCACAGATACGCAGTATTTT.

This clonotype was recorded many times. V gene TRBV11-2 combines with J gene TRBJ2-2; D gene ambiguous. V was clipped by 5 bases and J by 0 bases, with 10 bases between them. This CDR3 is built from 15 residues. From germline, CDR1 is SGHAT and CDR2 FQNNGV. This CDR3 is CASSPLGSNTGELFF. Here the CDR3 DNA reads TGTGCCAGCAGCCCCCTTGGTTCGAACACCGGGGAGCTGTTTTTT.

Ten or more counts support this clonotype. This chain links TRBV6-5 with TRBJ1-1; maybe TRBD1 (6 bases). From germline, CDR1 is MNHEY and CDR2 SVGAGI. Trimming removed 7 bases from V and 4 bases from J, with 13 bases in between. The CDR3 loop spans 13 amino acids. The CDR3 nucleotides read TGTGCCAGCACCCGCGGGGGGCCCACTGAAGCTTTCTTT. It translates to CASTRGGPTEAFF.

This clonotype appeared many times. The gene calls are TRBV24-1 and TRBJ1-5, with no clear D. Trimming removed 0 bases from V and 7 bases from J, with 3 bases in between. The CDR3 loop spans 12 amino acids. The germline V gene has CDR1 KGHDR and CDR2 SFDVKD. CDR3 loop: CATSDLGQPQHF. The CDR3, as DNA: TGTGCCACCAGTGATTTGGGGCAGCCCCAGCATTTT.

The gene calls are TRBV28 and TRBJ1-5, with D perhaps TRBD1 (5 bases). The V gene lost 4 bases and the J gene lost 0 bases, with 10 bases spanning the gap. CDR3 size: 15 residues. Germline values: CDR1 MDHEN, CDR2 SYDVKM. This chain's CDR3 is CASSYGTGSNQPQHF. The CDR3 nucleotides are TGTGCCAGCAGTTACGGGACTGGTAGCAATCAGCCCCAGCATTTT.

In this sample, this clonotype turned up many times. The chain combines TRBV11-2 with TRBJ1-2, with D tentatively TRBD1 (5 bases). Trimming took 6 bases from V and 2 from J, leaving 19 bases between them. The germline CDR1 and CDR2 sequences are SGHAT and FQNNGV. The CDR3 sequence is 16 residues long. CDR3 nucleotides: TGTGCCAGCAGTTTGTATTCTCTCCGGGACAACTATGGCTACACCTTC. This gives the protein CASSLYSLRDNYGYTF.

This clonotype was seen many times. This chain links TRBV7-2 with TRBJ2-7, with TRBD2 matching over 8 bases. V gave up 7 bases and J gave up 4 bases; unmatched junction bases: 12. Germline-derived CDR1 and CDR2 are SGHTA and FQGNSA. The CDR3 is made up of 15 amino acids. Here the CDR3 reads CASKPLGSGEYEQYF. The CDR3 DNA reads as TGTGCCAGCAAACCGCTCGGTAGCGGGGAATACGAGCAGTACTTC.

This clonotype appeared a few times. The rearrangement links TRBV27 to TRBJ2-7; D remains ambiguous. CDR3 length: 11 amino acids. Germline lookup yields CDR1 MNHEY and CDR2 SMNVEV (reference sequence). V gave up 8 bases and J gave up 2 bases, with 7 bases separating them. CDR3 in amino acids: CASGLTYEQYF. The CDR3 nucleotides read TGTGCCAGCGGGTTAACCTACGAGCAGTACTTC.

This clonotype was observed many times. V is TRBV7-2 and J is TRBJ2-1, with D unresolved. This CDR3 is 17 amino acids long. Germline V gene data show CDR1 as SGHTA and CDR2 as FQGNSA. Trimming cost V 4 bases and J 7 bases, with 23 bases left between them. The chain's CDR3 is CASSSPPGTAMGNEQFF. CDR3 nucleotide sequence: TGTGCCAGCAGCTCCCCCCCCGGTACAGCAATGGGGAATGAGCAGTTCTTC.

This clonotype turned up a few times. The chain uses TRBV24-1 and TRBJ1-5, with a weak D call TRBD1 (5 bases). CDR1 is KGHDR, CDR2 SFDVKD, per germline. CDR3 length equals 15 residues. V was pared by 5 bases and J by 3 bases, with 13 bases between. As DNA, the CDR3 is TGTGCCACCAGTGGAACAACAGGAGCCAATCAGCCCCAGCATTTT. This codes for CATSGTTGANQPQHF.

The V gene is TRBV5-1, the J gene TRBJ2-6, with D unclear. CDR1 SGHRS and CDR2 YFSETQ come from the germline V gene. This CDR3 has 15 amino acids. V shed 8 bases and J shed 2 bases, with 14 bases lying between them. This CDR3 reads CASTSALAGANVLTF. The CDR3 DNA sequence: TGCGCCAGTACATCGGCCCTTGCTGGGGCCAACGTCCTGACTTTC.